The entry below describes one TCR beta chain. Its antigen is not known. The J segment lost 1 base and the V segment lost 7 bases, leaving 6 bases of the junction unmatched. The CDR3 length is 14 residues. Germline V lookup: CDR1 MRHNA, CDR2 SNTAGT. The data derive from a study of cytomegalovirus exposure and HLA in healthy donors. Findings and limits, study-wide: Across donors, most TCRs were seen rarely, yet some public ones were widespread.

Primers for the PCR totalled 60 Vbeta and 13 Jbeta. Libraries were prepared by immunoSEQ multiplex PCR; TCRdb keeps only in-frame clonotypes and omits some of them. The table includes 150,000 to 200,000 clones, around 83% detected once. At the time of sampling, donors were nominally healthy, though unrecorded immune exposures were likely. The chain joins TRBV6-4 to TRBJ1-1; 7 bases fit TRBD1. The sample taken for sequencing was PBMCs. The sequence was obtained from a man in his fifties in good health and CMV-seropositive. CDR3 DNA sequence: TGTGCCAGCACGACCGGGACAGAGAACACTGAAGCTTTCTTT. This translates into CASTTGTENTEAFF.